This entry describes one TCR beta chain. This entry comes from a study of cytomegalovirus exposure and HLA in healthy donors. The CDR3 is made up of 14 amino acids. V dropped 3 bases and J dropped 1 base, with 9 bases sitting between them. Per germline, CDR1 KGHSH and CDR2 LQKENI. A multiplex PCR was run with 60 Vbeta primers and 13 Jbeta primers. Only in-frame clones appear in the TCRdb table, and some are missing; sequencing was by immunoSEQ multiplex PCR. The top ten hold about 2% of the sample, which has nearly 110,000 clones, roughly three quarters seen once. The sequence was collected from a man aged 18 to 35 in good health and CMV-seronegative. The V gene is TRBV18, the J gene TRBJ2-5; the D gene is possibly TRBD1 (5 bases). The sample comprised PBMCs. The CDR3 is CASSPMTAQETQYF. Written as DNA, the CDR3 is TGTGCCAGCTCACCGATGACAGCCCAAGAGACCCAGTACTTC.